The 9 T cell receptor beta chains below were found in one sample sequenced in a study of cytomegalovirus exposure and HLA in healthy donors. The protocol was immunoSEQ multiplex PCR, while the TCRdb copy is restricted to in-frame clones and leaves out a portion. This table holds 100,000 to 150,000 clones, about 91% found once. The specimen was PBMCs. The receptors were gathered from a woman younger than 30 in good health and CMV-seronegative.

The gene calls are TRBV28 and TRBJ1-1; D gene uncertain. V dropped 8 bases and J dropped 5 bases, with 12 bases sitting between them. This CDR3 is built from 12 residues. The germline V gene has CDR1 MDHEN and CDR2 SYDVKM. CDR3 nucleotide sequence: TGTGCCAGCCGACACCGGCCGACTGAAGCTTTCTTT. The encoded protein is CASRHRPTEAFF.

The chain links TRBV15 to TRBJ2-1, with D possibly matching TRBD2 (6 bases). V shed 5 bases and J shed 0 bases, with 11 bases lying between them. CDR1 and CDR2 from the germline V gene are LNHNV and YYDKDF (reference sequence). The CDR3 is 15 amino acids. CDR3 sequence reads: CATSEDYFSYNEQFF. The DNA for the CDR3 is TGTGCCACCAGCGAGGACTATTTCTCCTACAATGAGCAGTTCTTC. Looking up the rest from reference TRBV15 and TRBJ2-1 gives the full variable domain: DAMVIQNPRYQVTQFGKPVTLSCSQTLNHNVMYWYQQKSSQAPKLLFHYYDKDFNNEADTPDNFQSRRPNTSFCFLDIRSPGLGDTAMYLCATSEDYFSYNEQFFGPGTRLTVL.

As DNA, the CDR3 is TGTGCCAGCAGTTACGAGAATGAGCAGTTCTTC. Its protein product is CASSYENEQFF. V and J are TRBV6-5 and TRBJ2-1; the D is unclear. Germline loops: CDR1 MNHEY, CDR2 SVGAGI. V lost 2 bases and J 7 bases, leaving 3 bases between the germline ends. The CDR3 spans 11 residues.

The chain joins TRBV5-1 to TRBJ1-1, with 7 bases lining up with TRBD1. The CDR3 is 14 residues long. Looked up from germline, CDR1 is SGHRS and CDR2 is YFSETQ. With 0 bases clipped from V and 1 base from J, the junction kept 0 bases outside the gene matches. CDR3 DNA: TGCGCCAGCAGCTTGGGGGACAGGAACACTGAAGCTTTCTTT. The encoded protein is CASSLGDRNTEAFF.

The chain employs TRBV14 and TRBJ2-2; D is unresolved. The CDR3 covers 15 residues. V was trimmed by 0 bases and J by 6 bases, leaving 11 bases between them. CDR1 and CDR2 (germline): SGHDN, FVKESK. The CDR3 nucleotides read TGTGCCAGCAGCCAAGATTTCGAGCCCGCCGGGGAGCTGTTTTTT. It specifies CASSQDFEPAGELFF.

V usage is TRBV6-5 and J usage is TRBJ1-2; D unclear. Trimming cost V 0 bases and J 4 bases, with 9 bases left between them. Per germline, CDR1 MNHEY and CDR2 SVGAGI. CDR3 length: 14 residues. CDR3 sequence reads: CASSYSRNLYGYTF. As DNA, the CDR3 is TGTGCCAGCAGTTACTCGCGCAACCTCTATGGCTACACCTTC.

The chain is built from TRBV6-5 and TRBJ2-1, with 9 bases identical to TRBD2. This CDR3 region has 15 residues. Germline CDR1 reads MNHEY; CDR2 reads SVGAGI. Trimming removed 4 bases from V and 6 bases from J; junction bases left unmatched: 7. DNA of the CDR3: TGTGCCAGCAGTTGGAGACTAGCGGCCGGCAATGAGCAGTTCTTC. It specifies CASSWRLAAGNEQFF.

This chain connects TRBV28 to TRBJ1-6; D call uncertain. From germline, CDR1 is MDHEN and CDR2 SYDVKM. This CDR3 is 15 amino acids long. Between the trimmed V and J ends, which lost 4 bases and 11 bases, there was a span of 18 bases. The CDR3 reads CASSSPVDLSTPLHF. DNA of the CDR3: TGTGCCAGCAGTTCCCCGGTGGACTTATCAACACCCCTCCACTTT.

This sequence joins TRBV5-1 and TRBJ1-1; D might be TRBD1 (6 bases). The V end was cut by 5 bases, the J end by 5 bases, with 16 bases between. The length of the CDR3 is 14 residues. Per the germline V gene, CDR1 is SGHRS and CDR2 is YFSETQ. The CDR3 region has the DNA TGCGCCAGCAGTTCAGGGGAGATGGGGACTGAAGCTTTCTTT. It codes for CASSSGEMGTEAFF.